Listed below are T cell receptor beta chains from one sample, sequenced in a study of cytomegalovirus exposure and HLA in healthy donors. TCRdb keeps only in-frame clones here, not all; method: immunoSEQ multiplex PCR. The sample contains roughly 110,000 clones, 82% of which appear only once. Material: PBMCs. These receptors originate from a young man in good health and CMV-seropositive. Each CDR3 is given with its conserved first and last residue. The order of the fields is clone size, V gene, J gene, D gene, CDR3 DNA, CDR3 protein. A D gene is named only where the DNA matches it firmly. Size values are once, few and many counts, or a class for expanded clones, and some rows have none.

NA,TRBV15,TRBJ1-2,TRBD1,TGTGCCACCAGCCCCGACAGGGGCTATGGCTACACCTTC,CATSPDRGYGYTF
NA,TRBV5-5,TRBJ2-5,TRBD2,TGTGCCAGCAGCCCACGGACTAGCGATGGGACCCAGTACTTC,CASSPRTSDGTQYF
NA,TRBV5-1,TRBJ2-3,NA,TGCGCCAGCAGCTTGGCTCTCATGGGCTCCAACACAGATACGCAGTATTTT,CASSLALMGSNTDTQYF
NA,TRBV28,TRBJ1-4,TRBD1,TGTGCCAGCAGTGCTCCGGGACAGGGAAATGAAAAACTGTTTTTT,CASSAPGQGNEKLFF
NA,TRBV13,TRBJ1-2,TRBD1,TGTGCCAGCAGCCGTGGGACAGGGGCCCCGGGGGGGGGAAATGGCTACACCTTC,CASSRGTGAPGGGNGYTF
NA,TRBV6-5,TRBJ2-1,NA,TGTGCCAGCAGTTACTCGGGGCAGGGGGGTAATGAGCAGTTCTTC,CASSYSGQGGNEQFF
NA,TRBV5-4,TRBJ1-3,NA,TGTGCCAGCAGCCTGGACAGAAACACCATATATTTT,CASSLDRNTIYF
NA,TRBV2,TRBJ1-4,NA,TGTGCCAGCCGGGACAACAGAGAAAAACTGTTTTTT,CASRDNREKLFF
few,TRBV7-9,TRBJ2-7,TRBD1,TGTGCCAGCACCGGGACAGGGACCTACGAGCAGTACTTC,CASTGTGTYEQYF
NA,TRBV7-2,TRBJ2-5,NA,TGTGCCAGCAGCCCCCACCCGGCTAGCCAAACCCAGTACTTC,CASSPHPASQTQYF
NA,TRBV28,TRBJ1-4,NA,TGTGCAGCAGCGATGGGGGCCGCAACTAATGAAAAACTGTTTTTT,CAAAMGAATNEKLFF
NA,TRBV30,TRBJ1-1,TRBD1,TGTGCCTGGAGGTCCAGACAGGGGGTGAACACTGAAGCTTTCTTT,CAWRSRQGVNTEAFF
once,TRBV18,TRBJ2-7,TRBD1,TGTGCCAGCTCACTAAATCTAAGGGACAGGGAACAGTACTTC,CASSLNLRDREQYF
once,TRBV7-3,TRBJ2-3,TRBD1,TGTGCCAGCAGCTTGGGACAGCGCACAGATACGCAGTATTTT,CASSLGQRTDTQYF
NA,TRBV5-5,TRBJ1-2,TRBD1,TGTGCCAGCAGCTTGGGACAGGGTGAAGGCTACACCTTC,CASSLGQGEGYTF
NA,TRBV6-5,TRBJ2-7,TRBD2,TGTGCCAGCAGTTGGGGAGGTCGGGACTACCCATCCGAGCAGTACTTC,CASSWGGRDYPSEQYF
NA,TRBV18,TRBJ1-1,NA,TGTGCCAGCTCACCGACTACCGGGACATTGAACACTGAAGCTTTCTTT,CASSPTTGTLNTEAFF
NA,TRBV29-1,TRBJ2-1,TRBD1,TGCAGCGTTGCTTGGACAGGGGACAATGAGCAGTTCTTC,CSVAWTGDNEQFF
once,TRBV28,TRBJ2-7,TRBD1,TGTGCCAGCAGCTATACAGGGGACTCCTACGAGCAGTACTTC,CASSYTGDSYEQYF
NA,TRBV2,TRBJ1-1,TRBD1,TGTGCCAGCAGTGAATTGAACAGGGGGTGGACTGAAGCTTTCTTT,CASSELNRGWTEAFF